The 8 T cell receptor beta chains listed next were all sequenced from one sample in a study of T cell changes during pregnancy in multiple sclerosis. TCRdb's table, derived via immunoSEQ multiplex PCR, lists solely in-frame clones and lacks some. The sample lists tens of thousands of clones, roughly 88% occurring once. The sample here was peripheral blood, taken in the first trimester of pregnancy. The receptor set was obtained from a female donor with multiple sclerosis, enrolled in a pregnancy study.

The chain combines TRBV5-6 with TRBJ2-1, with a tentative D call TRBD1 (6 bases). This CDR3 has 15 residues. The ends were cut back, 1 base at V and 8 bases at J, with 16 bases in the middle. Germline values: CDR1 SGHDT, CDR2 YYEEEE. CDR3 nucleotide sequence: TGTGCCAGCAGCTTGCTGGTAGGGGGTTGGGATGAGCAGTTCTTC. Its translation is CASSLLVGGWDEQFF.

The chain combines TRBV25-1 with TRBJ1-2, with D uncertain. Trimming cost V 1 base and J 4 bases, with 7 bases left between them. Germline CDR1 reads MGHDK; CDR2 reads SYGVNS. The CDR3 totals 13 residues. The CDR3 region is CASSELESYGYTF. The CDR3 DNA is TGTGCCAGCAGTGAATTAGAAAGCTATGGCTACACCTTC.

The chain links TRBV28 to TRBJ1-1; tentatively, D is TRBD1 (5 bases). The CDR3 has 12 residues. Trimming took 2 bases from V and 5 from J, leaving 6 bases between them. CDR1 and CDR2 (germline): MDHEN, SYDVKM. CDR3 amino acids: CASSLKGTEAFF. CDR3 DNA sequence: TGTGCCAGCAGTTTAAAGGGGACTGAAGCTTTCTTT.

The chain joins TRBV5-6 to TRBJ1-1; D gene ambiguous. V lost 6 bases, J lost 1 base, and 19 bases lay in between. CDR3 length: 16 amino acids. Germline CDR1 SGHDT, CDR2 YYEEEE. CDR3 coding DNA: TGTGCCAGCAACGAGGATCATGGAGGAAAGAACACTGAAGCTTTCTTT. Translated, it gives CASNEDHGGKNTEAFF.

The chain uses TRBV7-9 and TRBJ2-4, with 8 bases that match TRBD2. Trimming cost V 2 bases and J 0 bases; bases outside gene matches: 9. From germline, CDR1 is SEHNR and CDR2 FQNEAQ (reference sequence). The CDR3 contains 18 residues. CDR3 region: CASSLPRVGGGAKNIQYF. CDR3 nucleotide sequence: TGTGCCAGCAGCTTACCCCGTGTCGGGGGGGGAGCCAAAAACATTCAGTACTTC.

This clone was counted a single time. The CDR3 loop is CASSLEGANTGELFF. CDR3 DNA: TGCGCCAGCAGCTTGGAGGGGGCGAACACCGGGGAGCTGTTTTTT. The genes are TRBV5-1 and TRBJ2-2; D may be TRBD1 (6 bases). The CDR3 is 15 residues long. CDR1 and CDR2 (germline): SGHRS, YFSETQ. The germline V and J ends were trimmed by 0 bases and 0 bases, with 6 bases remaining between them.

The CDR3 DNA sequence: TGTGCCAGCAGCTTCCCCCTAGCGGGAATCTACAATGAGCAGTTCTTC. Protein: CASSFPLAGIYNEQFF. The rearrangement joins TRBV5-4 to TRBJ2-1, with 9 nucleotides matching TRBD2. The CDR3 is 16 residues long. CDR1 SGHNT and CDR2 YYREEE come from the germline V gene (reference sequence). Unmatched junction bases numbered 6, after V lost 2 bases and J lost 3 bases.

This chain joins TRBV30 and TRBJ2-7; perhaps TRBD1 as D (5 bases). The V gene's germline CDR1 is GTSNPN and CDR2 SVGIG (reference sequence). V lost 4 bases to trimming and J lost 7 bases, with 11 bases between them. The CDR3 has 11 residues. DNA of the CDR3: TGTGCCTGGACAGGGTCGGGTGAGCAGTACTTC. It codes for CAWTGSGEQYF.